One sample yielded the 21 T cell receptor beta chains listed below, sequenced in a study of spatial heterogeneity in lung cancer. Notes on the study in general: The number of expanded tumor alpha and beta chains correlated with mutation number.

TCRdb itself ran the 5' RACE reads through MiXCR, one entry per CDR3 protein. Of about 13,000 distinct CDR3 sequences detected, 2.5% to 3.5% appear once; the ten largest clones hold roughly 16%. These TCRs are of unknown antigen specificity. Time point reported: sample taken at primary tumor resection. The material sequenced was lung tumor tissue, taken at surgery. These receptors originate from a male donor with early-stage non-small cell lung cancer.

In its sample, this clonotype was seen many times. The J gene is TRBJ2-2, the V gene TRBV5-5, with D possibly TRBD2 on 5 matching bases. Germline V gene sequence: CDR1 SGHKS, CDR2 YYEKEE (reference sequence). The CDR3 totals 14 residues. Trimming cost V 0 bases and J 14 bases, with 17 bases left between them. CDR3 sequence: CASSLVGLAGKLFF. The CDR3 DNA sequence: TGTGCCAGCAGCTTGGTAGGCTTGGCCGGGAAACTGTTTTTT.

This clonotype showed up just a few times. The genes are TRBV28 and TRBJ1-3; 9 nucleotides align to TRBD1. The CDR3 runs 15 residues. From germline, CDR1 is MDHEN and CDR2 SYDVKM. Germline trimming cut 5 bases from V and 4 bases from J; bases unmatched to any gene: 6. The CDR3 bases are TGTGCCAGCAGTGTACAGGGGGCGCGAGGAAACACCATATATTTT. It codes for CASSVQGARGNTIYF.

The gene calls are TRBV6-2 or TRBV6-3 and TRBJ2-2, with D hard to call. Germline CDR1 reads MNHEY; CDR2 reads SVGEGT. This CDR3 is 14 amino acids long. V was trimmed by 4 bases and J by 9 bases, leaving 15 bases between them. Here the CDR3 reads CASSFVPGFRELFF. CDR3 sequence (DNA): TGTGCCAGCAGTTTTGTCCCCGGTTTCAGGGAGCTGTTTTTT.

This clonotype has at least ten counts. The V call is TRBV6-1, the J call TRBJ1-3, with D unresolved. Trimming removed 0 bases from V and 1 base from J, with 16 bases in between. There are 18 residues in the CDR3. Looked up from germline, CDR1 is MNHNS and CDR2 is SASEGT. The CDR3 DNA sequence: TGTGCCAGCAGTGAAGCAAGAGCGGCGGCGACTTCTGGAAACACCATATATTTT. Amino acid sequence: CASSEARAAATSGNTIYF.

At least ten counts were recorded for this clonotype. The chain links TRBV30 to TRBJ2-7, with 8 bases that match TRBD2. CDR3 length: 15 residues. CDR1 GTSNPN and CDR2 SVGIG come from the germline V gene (reference sequence). V shed 0 bases and J 4 bases; nucleotides not matched to a gene: 8. The CDR3 reads CAWSVRGTSRYEQYF. CDR3 coding DNA: TGTGCCTGGAGTGTACGAGGGACTAGTCGGTACGAGCAGTACTTC.

This clonotype showed up just a few times. Just one base apart from a much larger clone, this may be a read error. The V and J genes are TRBV28 and TRBJ1-2; 9 bases align to TRBD1. The germline gives CDR1 MDHEN, CDR2 SYDVKM. The CDR3 is made up of 14 amino acids. In DNA form, the CDR3 reads TGTGCCAGCAGTCGCGGGACAGGGCACTATGGCGACACCTTC. Its translation is CASSRGTGHYGDTF.

This clonotype was detected ten times or more. The J gene is TRBJ2-2, the V gene TRBV7-3; D is ambiguous. V lost 3 bases to trimming and J lost 5 bases, with 4 bases between them. From germline, CDR1 is SGHTA and CDR2 FQGTGA. The CDR3 is 12 residues long. CDR3 region: CASSFRTGELFF. CDR3 DNA sequence: TGTGCCAGCAGCTTCAGGACCGGGGAGCTGTTTTTT.

The chain employs TRBV6-2 or TRBV6-3 and TRBJ2-3; no firm D call. This CDR3 contains 12 residues. Per germline, CDR1 MNHEY and CDR2 SVGEGT. The ends were cut back, 2 bases at V and 2 bases at J, with 2 bases in the middle. The CDR3 loop reads CASSYVTDTQYF. The CDR3 DNA sequence: TGTGCCAGCAGTTACGTCACAGATACGCAGTATTTT.

This clonotype was seen many times. The rearrangement links TRBV18 to TRBJ2-3; 11 bases are shared with TRBD1. The germline V gene encodes CDR1 KGHSH and CDR2 LQKENI. This CDR3 has 19 residues. V was clipped by 0 bases and J by 0 bases; unmatched bases: 8. The CDR3 spells CASSPPRGQGAKSTDTQYF. The CDR3 DNA sequence: TGTGCCAGCTCACCACCGCGAGGACAGGGGGCAAAAAGCACAGATACGCAGTATTTT.

This clonotype has at least ten counts. The gene calls are TRBV18 and TRBJ1-2, with 8 bases matching TRBD1. The V and J ends lost 3 bases and 6 bases, in that order; junction bases with no gene match: 3. This CDR3 spans 13 amino acids. The germline V gene has CDR1 KGHSH and CDR2 LQKENI. CDR3 sequence: CASSPDRVNGYTF. CDR3 nucleotides: TGTGCCAGCTCACCGGACAGGGTCAATGGCTACACCTTC.

This clonotype showed up many times. This chain links TRBV11-2 with TRBJ2-3; TRBD1 agrees at 8 bases. The junction had 10 bases not matched to a gene; V was cut back by 3 bases and J by 5 bases. Germline values: CDR1 SGHAT, CDR2 FQNNGV. This CDR3 region has 16 residues. The CDR3 loop is CASSLRQGARLDTQYF. DNA of the CDR3: TGTGCCAGCAGCTTGAGGCAGGGGGCGCGACTAGATACGCAGTATTTT.

This clonotype was recorded many times. This rearrangement joins TRBV12-3 or TRBV12-4 to TRBJ1-5; tentatively, D is TRBD1 (5 bases). V lost 3 bases, J lost 4 bases, and 10 bases lay in between. This CDR3 comprises 14 residues. Written as DNA, the CDR3 is TGTGCCAGCAGTTTGGGGGATGAAAATCAGCCCCAGCATTTT. It translates to CASSLGDENQPQHF.

This clonotype was seen ten or more times. The chain employs TRBV7-6 and TRBJ2-5, with D hard to call. V was cut by 3 bases and J by 0 bases, with 8 bases left in between. CDR3 size: 14 residues. Germline assignment: CDR1 SGHVS and CDR2 FNYEAQ. Here the CDR3 reads CASSLLTYQETQYF. CDR3 nucleotide sequence: TGTGCCAGCAGCTTGCTGACATACCAAGAGACCCAGTACTTC.

The J gene is TRBJ2-7, the V gene TRBV4-3; D perhaps matches TRBD1 (5 bases). With 1 base removed from V and 3 bases from J, the gap between germline ends came to 13 bases. This CDR3 region has 15 residues. Germline V gene lookup returns CDR1 LGHNA and CDR2 YSLEER. CDR3 bases: TGCGCCAGCAGCCAAGGGCCGGCACAGGACTACGAGCAGTACTTC. Protein sequence: CASSQGPAQDYEQYF.

This clonotype was counted many times. The gene calls are TRBV12-3 or TRBV12-4 and TRBJ2-7, with D perhaps given as TRBD1 or TRBD2 (5 bases each). V lost 7 bases, J lost 2 bases, and 12 bases lay in between. CDR3 size: 13 residues. CDR3 in DNA: TGTGCCAGCAAAAGGGACGTTGCCTACGAGCAGTACTTC. It is translated as CASKRDVAYEQYF.

This clonotype showed up many times. The J gene is TRBJ1-3, the V gene TRBV4-2, with TRBD1 as a possible D gene (5 bases). This CDR3 comprises 16 residues. Trimming took 0 bases from V and 0 from J, leaving 9 bases between them. In germline, CDR1 is LGHNA, CDR2 YNFKEQ. CDR3 amino acids: CASSQDQDNSGNTIYF. The CDR3 nucleotides are TGTGCCAGCAGCCAAGATCAGGACAACTCTGGAAACACCATATATTTT.

Many counts were recorded for this clonotype. The rearrangement uses TRBV5-1 and TRBJ2-1; 7 bases map to TRBD2. CDR3 length: 15 amino acids. V dropped 0 bases and J dropped 6; count of bases not matched to a gene: 6. Germline V gene data show CDR1 as SGHRS and CDR2 as YFSETQ. The CDR3: CASSLASGVFNEQFF. The DNA for the CDR3 is TGCGCCAGCAGCTTGGCCAGCGGGGTGTTCAATGAGCAGTTCTTC.

This clonotype has only a few counts. The V and J genes are TRBV5-1 and TRBJ2-3; no reliable D call. V lost 4 bases and J 3 bases, leaving 12 bases between the germline ends. Looked up from germline, CDR1 is SGHRS and CDR2 is YFSETQ. There are 14 residues in the CDR3. CDR3 nucleotide sequence: TGCGCCAGCAGCCAAACATCCGGTACAGATACGCAGTATTTT. Translation gives CASSQTSGTDTQYF.

This clonotype was recorded a few times. The chain employs TRBV20-1 and TRBJ2-7; D might be TRBD2 (6 bases). V was clipped by 5 bases and J by 1 base, with 15 bases between them. CDR1 is DFQATT and CDR2 is SNEGSKA in the germline V gene (reference sequence). The CDR3 loop spans 14 amino acids. The CDR3 DNA reads TGCAGTGCTTACCCCCGGGACTCATCCTACGAGCAGTACTTC. This codes for CSAYPRDSSYEQYF.

This clonotype was counted at least ten times. J is TRBJ2-5 and V is TRBV15; D gene ambiguous. The CDR3 is 14 amino acids. V lost 0 bases, J lost 3 bases, and 8 bases lay in between. Germline loops: CDR1 LNHNV, CDR2 YYDKDF (reference sequence). CDR3 amino acids: CATSRDRWEETQYF. The CDR3 DNA follows: TGTGCCACCAGCAGAGATCGATGGGAAGAGACCCAGTACTTC.

This clonotype rates as large. The chain is built from TRBV30 and TRBJ2-7; 7 bases line up with TRBD1. Trimming removed 1 base from V and 3 bases from J; junction bases left unmatched: 3. This CDR3 is 13 amino acids long. CDR1 and CDR2 (germline): GTSNPN, SVGIG (reference sequence). The CDR3 reads CAWSAGTVYEQYF. The CDR3 DNA follows: TGTGCCTGGAGTGCCGGGACAGTCTACGAGCAGTACTTC.